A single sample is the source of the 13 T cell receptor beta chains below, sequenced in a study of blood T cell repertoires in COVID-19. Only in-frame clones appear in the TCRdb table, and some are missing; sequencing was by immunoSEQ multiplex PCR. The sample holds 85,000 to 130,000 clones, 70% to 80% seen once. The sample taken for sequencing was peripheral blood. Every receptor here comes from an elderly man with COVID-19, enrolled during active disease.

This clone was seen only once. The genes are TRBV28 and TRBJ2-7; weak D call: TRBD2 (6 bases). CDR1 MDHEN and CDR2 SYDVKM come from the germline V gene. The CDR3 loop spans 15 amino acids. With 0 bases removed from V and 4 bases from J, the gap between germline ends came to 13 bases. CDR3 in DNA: TGTGCCAGCAGTTTATGGGCTAGCGCGAGGTACGAGCAGTACTTC. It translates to CASSLWASARYEQYF.

The chain's CDR3 is CASSFGQGAGMDTEAFF. CDR3 bases: TGTGCCAGCAGTTTCGGACAGGGGGCAGGAATGGATACTGAAGCTTTCTTT. V gene TRBV28 combines with J gene TRBJ1-1, with 11 positions matching TRBD1. This CDR3 has 17 residues. Germline V lookup: CDR1 MDHEN, CDR2 SYDVKM. The V segment lost 3 bases and the J segment 5 bases; nucleotides outside the gene matches: 11.

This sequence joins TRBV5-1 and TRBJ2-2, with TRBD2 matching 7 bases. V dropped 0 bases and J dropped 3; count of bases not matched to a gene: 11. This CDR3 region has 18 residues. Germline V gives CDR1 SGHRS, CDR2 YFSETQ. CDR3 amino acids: CASSLGPSGAGDTGELFF. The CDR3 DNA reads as TGCGCCAGCAGCTTGGGCCCCTCCGGGGCGGGAGACACCGGGGAGCTGTTTTTT.

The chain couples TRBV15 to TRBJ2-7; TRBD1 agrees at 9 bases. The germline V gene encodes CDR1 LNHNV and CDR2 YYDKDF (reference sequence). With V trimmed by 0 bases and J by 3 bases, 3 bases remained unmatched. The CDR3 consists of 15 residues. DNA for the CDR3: TGTGCCACCAGCAGAGAGGGACAGGGAGTCTACGAGCAGTACTTC. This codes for CATSREGQGVYEQYF.

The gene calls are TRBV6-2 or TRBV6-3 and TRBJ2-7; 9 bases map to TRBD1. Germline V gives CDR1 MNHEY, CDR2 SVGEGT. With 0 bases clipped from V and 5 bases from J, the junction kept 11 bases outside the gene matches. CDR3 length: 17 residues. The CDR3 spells CASSYSPLRDRAHEQYF. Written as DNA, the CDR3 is TGTGCCAGCAGTTACTCACCCCTCCGGGACAGGGCCCACGAGCAGTACTTC.

The CDR3 coding sequence is TGTGCCAGCACGGTGGCGGCCGGAAGGAACACCGGGGAGCTGTTTTTT. This encodes CASTVAAGRNTGELFF. This chain links TRBV9 with TRBJ2-2; no firm D call. This CDR3 contains 16 residues. Germline V gives CDR1 SGDLS, CDR2 YYNGEE. V was cut by 6 bases and J by 1 base, with 16 bases left in between.

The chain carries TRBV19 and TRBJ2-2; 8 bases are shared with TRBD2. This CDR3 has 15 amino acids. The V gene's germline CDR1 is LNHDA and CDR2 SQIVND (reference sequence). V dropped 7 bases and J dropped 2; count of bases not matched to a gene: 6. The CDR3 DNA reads TGTGCCAGTATGGGTCTAGCGGGTAACACCGGGGAGCTGTTTTTT. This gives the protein CASMGLAGNTGELFF.

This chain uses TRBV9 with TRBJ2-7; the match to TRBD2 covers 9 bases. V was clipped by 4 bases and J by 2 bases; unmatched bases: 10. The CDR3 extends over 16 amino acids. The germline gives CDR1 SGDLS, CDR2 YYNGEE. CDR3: CASSRGASGTAYEQYF. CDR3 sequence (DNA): TGTGCCAGCAGCCGGGGGGCTAGCGGGACCGCCTACGAGCAGTACTTC.

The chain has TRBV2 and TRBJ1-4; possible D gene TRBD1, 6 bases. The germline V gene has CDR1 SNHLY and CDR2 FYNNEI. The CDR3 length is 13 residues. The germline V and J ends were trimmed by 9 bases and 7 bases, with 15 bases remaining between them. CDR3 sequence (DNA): TGTGCCAGAAGGGGGAATCAGGGTGAAAAACTGTTTTTT. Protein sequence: CARRGNQGEKLFF.

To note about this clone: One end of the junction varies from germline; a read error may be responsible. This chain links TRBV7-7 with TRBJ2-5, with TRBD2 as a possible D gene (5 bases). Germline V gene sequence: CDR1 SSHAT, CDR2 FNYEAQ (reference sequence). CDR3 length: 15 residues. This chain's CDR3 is CASSLGGSPLETQYF. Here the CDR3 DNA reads TGTGCTAGCAGCTTAGGTGGGAGTCCCCTAGAGACCCAGTACTTC.

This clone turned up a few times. CDR3 DNA: TGTGCCAGTAGTATGGGACTAGCGGGAGGAACCGGGGAGCTGTTTTTT. Translation: CASSMGLAGGTGELFF. The chain is built from TRBV19 and TRBJ2-2, with 15 nucleotides matching TRBD2. CDR1 LNHDA and CDR2 SQIVND come from the germline V gene (reference sequence). With 3 bases clipped from V and 5 bases from J, the junction kept 1 base outside the gene matches. The CDR3 is made up of 16 amino acids.

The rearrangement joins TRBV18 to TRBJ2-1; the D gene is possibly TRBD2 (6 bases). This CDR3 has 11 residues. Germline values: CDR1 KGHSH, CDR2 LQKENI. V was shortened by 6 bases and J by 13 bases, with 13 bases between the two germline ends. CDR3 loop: CASSPGDSQFF. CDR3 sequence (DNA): TGTGCCAGCTCCCCCGGGGACTCTCAGTTCTTC.

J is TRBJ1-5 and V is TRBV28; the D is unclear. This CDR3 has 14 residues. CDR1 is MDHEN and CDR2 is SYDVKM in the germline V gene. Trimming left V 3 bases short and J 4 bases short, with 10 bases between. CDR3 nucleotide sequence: TGTGCCAGCAGTTTGTTTCGCGGAAATCAGCCCCAGCATTTT. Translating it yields CASSLFRGNQPQHF.